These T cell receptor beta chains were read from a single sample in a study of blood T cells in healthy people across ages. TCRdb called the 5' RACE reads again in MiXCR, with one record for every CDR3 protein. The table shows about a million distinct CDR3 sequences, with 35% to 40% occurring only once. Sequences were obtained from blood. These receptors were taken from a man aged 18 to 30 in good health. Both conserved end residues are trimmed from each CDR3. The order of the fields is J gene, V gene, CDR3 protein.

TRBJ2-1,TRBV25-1,ASSSNRDRLNNEQF
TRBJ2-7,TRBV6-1,ASSQGLAGDFSYEQY
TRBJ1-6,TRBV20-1,SASGDRGSPLH
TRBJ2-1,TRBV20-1,SATVQRGIHNEQF
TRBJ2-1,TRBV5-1,ASSFLLAGGTEQF
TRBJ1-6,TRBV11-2,ASSLVGANSPLH
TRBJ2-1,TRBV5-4,ASSLGFGNEQF
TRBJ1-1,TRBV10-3,AISPRDTTMNTEAF
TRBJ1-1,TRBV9,ASSVGTGLVNTEAF
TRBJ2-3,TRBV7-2,ASSLGAPGSSTDTQY
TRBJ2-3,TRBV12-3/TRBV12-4,ASNPPGIADTQY
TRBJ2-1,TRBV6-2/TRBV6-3,ASSPGGRKIRQF
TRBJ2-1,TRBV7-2,ASSPMAGVYNEQF
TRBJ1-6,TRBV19,ASSTDRAFGNSPLH
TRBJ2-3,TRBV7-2,ASSTRGRDTQY
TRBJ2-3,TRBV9,ASSAIRVTDTQY
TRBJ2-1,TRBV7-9,ASSQRQGIKNEQF
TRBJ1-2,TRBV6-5,ASTPRGHGGSYGYT
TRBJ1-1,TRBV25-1,ASSPTGQGITEAF
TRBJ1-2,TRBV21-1,ASSRGRGYGYT
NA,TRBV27,ASRPFAGQGYEQY
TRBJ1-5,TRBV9,ASSASPATNQPQH
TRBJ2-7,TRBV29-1,SVEDLTGEAYEQY
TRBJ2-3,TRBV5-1,ASSTSGGAEDTQY
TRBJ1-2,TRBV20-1,SAKGGLGLDGYT
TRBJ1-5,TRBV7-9,ASSSDGPYQPQH
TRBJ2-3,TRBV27,ASSLVHTDTQY
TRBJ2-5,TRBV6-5,ASTWASDSKETQY
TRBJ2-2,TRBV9,ASSEGSGGNTGELF
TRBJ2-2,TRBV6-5,ASSHEGQLF
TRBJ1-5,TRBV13,ASSKQTGGNQPQH
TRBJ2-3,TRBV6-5,ASSKPSDRSTDTQY
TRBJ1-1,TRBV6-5,ASTQGGLNTEAF
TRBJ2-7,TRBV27,ASRLTGFYEQY
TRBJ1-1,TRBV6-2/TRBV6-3,ASRGGGKKNTEAF
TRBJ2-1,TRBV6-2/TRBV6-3,ASSRDRILNNEQF
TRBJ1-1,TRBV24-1,ATSDPQRTEAF
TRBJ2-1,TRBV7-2,ASSLAGTDSYNEQF